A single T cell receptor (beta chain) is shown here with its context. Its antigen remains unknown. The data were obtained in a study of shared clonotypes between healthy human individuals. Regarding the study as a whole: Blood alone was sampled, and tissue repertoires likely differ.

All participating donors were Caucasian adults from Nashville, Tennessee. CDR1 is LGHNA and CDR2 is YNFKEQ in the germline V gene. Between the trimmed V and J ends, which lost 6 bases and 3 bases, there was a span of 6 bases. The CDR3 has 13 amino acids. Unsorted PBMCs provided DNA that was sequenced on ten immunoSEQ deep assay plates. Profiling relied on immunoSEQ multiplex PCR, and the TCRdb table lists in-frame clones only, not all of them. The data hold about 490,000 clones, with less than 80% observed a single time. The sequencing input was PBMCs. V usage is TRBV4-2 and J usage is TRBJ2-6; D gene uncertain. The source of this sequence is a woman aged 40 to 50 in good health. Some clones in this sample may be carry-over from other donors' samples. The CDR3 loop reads CASRAYGANVLTF. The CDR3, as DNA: TGTGCCAGCAGAGCGTATGGGGCCAACGTCCTGACTTTC.